This T cell receptor (beta chain) was recovered during a study of blood T cells in healthy people across ages. Study-wide points: Calculation of diversity from one million T cells yielded estimates considered to be underestimates. Possibly confounding the expanded clonotype changes was the fact that donor CMV status was unknown. TCR beta diversity was tightly associated with the proportion of naive T cells.

The CDR3 has 14 residues. CDR1 and CDR2 from the germline V gene are MNHEY and SMNVEV (reference sequence). Deletions cut 3 bases from V and 6 bases from J, with 11 bases between. Then a second PCR, running roughly 6 to 11 cycles, was carried out with a sample-barcoded 5' primer and a J-beta primer mix. All cDNA molecules were each tagged by a template-switch adaptor with 12 random nucleotides. Each CDR3 protein gets one entry after TCRdb re-called the 5' RACE reads with MiXCR. The data show fewer than 2,000,000 distinct CDR3 sequences, roughly two fifths seen once. Turning to this clonotype: Its antigen remains unknown.

This chain uses TRBV27 with TRBJ2-2, with unresolved D. This clonotype was sampled from a human donor in good health. What was sequenced was blood. CDR3 loop: CASSFSLIPGELFF. CDR3 coding DNA: TGTGCCAGCAGTTTCAGTCTAATCCCCGGGGAGCTGTTTTTT.